The clone carrying this TCR beta chain was counted at least ten times. Its matching antigen is unknown. Germline CDR1 DFQATT, CDR2 SNEGSKA (reference sequence). V lost 4 bases, J lost 0 bases, and 10 bases lay in between. CDR3 length: 13 amino acids. These data belong to a study of identical twins. Points from the study as a whole: Recombination models fit unrelated individuals' TCR alpha sharing but underestimated twins'. Insertions were reduced in abundant cord blood beta clonotypes but not in memory repertoires.

cDNA molecules carried unique molecular identifiers, and template switching added a universal primer site. TCRdb redid the calling of the 5' RACE reads with MiXCR, one entry per CDR3 protein. Counted here are some 630,000 distinct CDR3 sequences, roughly 6.6% occurring once; the ten biggest clones make up 1.6%. This sample was shared with a second study, whose subject was yellow fever vaccine responses in identical twins. As reported in that work: It has been reported that, in twins, the vaccine T cell response seemed partly convergent and partly personalized.

The sample was PBMCs. This TCR was recovered from a woman in her late teens or twenties in good health. This chain joins TRBV20-1 and TRBJ2-7, with no clear D. The CDR3 spells CSATGGSSYEQYF. DNA of the CDR3: TGCAGTGCTACGGGCGGCAGCTCCTACGAGCAGTACTTC.